The 11 T cell receptor beta chains presented below share a single source sample, sequenced in a study of cytomegalovirus exposure and HLA in healthy donors. With 60 Vbeta and 13 Jbeta primers, the PCR was carried out. Libraries were prepared by immunoSEQ multiplex PCR; TCRdb keeps only in-frame clonotypes and omits some of them. The table includes 150,000 or so clones, 60% to 80% detected once. The sequencing input was PBMCs. The receptor source for this set is a man aged 50 to 60 in good health and CMV-seropositive.

The CDR3 bases are TGTGCCAGCTCACCAGTAGAGGGAGGGGGCACTGAAGCTTTCTTT. Protein sequence: CASSPVEGGGTEAFF. The chain is built from TRBV18 and TRBJ1-1; D might be TRBD1 (6 bases). V was shortened by 2 bases and J by 4 bases, with 14 bases between the two germline ends. Germline CDR1 and CDR2: KGHSH and LQKENI. This CDR3 comprises 15 residues.

The V call is TRBV27, the J call TRBJ2-1; 8 positions agree with TRBD1. The CDR3 has 13 amino acids. Germline CDR1 is MNHEY and CDR2 is SMNVEV (reference sequence). J gave up 9 bases and V 7 bases, and 8 bases lay outside the gene matches. CDR3 amino acids: CASNRGQGIEQFF. CDR3 in DNA: TGTGCCAGCAACCGAGGACAGGGCATTGAGCAGTTCTTC.

The genes are TRBV6-1 and TRBJ2-7, with D perhaps TRBD1 (6 bases). Trimming took 4 bases from V and 4 from J, leaving 11 bases between them. CDR3 length equals 13 residues. The germline V gene has CDR1 MNHNS and CDR2 SASEGT. The CDR3 region is CASSGTVTYEQYV. The DNA for the CDR3 is TGTGCCAGCAGTGGGACAGTTACTTACGAGCAGTACGTC.

This clone was seen just once. The rearrangement links TRBV6-6 to TRBJ1-1; a weak D match, TRBD1 (6 bases). Trimming removed 4 bases from V and 4 bases from J, with 16 bases in between. The V gene's germline CDR1 is MNHNY and CDR2 SVGAGI (reference sequence). This CDR3 has 15 residues. The CDR3 coding sequence is TGTGCCAGCAGTTCCGTAGGGTACAGGGCCACTGAAGCTTTCTTT. Its protein is CASSSVGYRATEAFF.

The sample holds a few counts of this clone. The CDR3 coding sequence is TGTGCCAGCAGTCAGGGGGGATTTGGCTACACCTTC. It encodes CASSQGGFGYTF. The V call is TRBV6-5, the J call TRBJ1-2; 7 bases agree with TRBD1. The length of the CDR3 is 12 residues. From germline, CDR1 is MNHEY and CDR2 SVGAGI. V lost 5 bases to trimming and J lost 7 bases; unmatched junction nucleotides: 4.

In this sample, this clone turned up a few times. This chain joins TRBV4-2 and TRBJ2-1; the D is unclear. The V end was cut by 7 bases, the J end by 5 bases, with 9 bases between. The germline CDR1 and CDR2 sequences are LGHNA and YNFKEQ. The CDR3 loop spans 12 amino acids. The CDR3 nucleotides are TGTGCCAGCATCGACTGGAACAATGAGCAGTTCTTC. It codes for CASIDWNNEQFF.

The genes are TRBV4-3 and TRBJ2-2; D is uncertain. Trimming removed 2 bases from V and 6 bases from J, with 10 bases in between. The CDR3 extends over 14 amino acids. Germline lookup yields CDR1 LGHNA and CDR2 YSLEER. The CDR3 DNA follows: TGCGCCAGCAGCCAAAGATTGGGCCCCGGGGAGCTGTTTTTT. Protein sequence: CASSQRLGPGELFF.

This clone occurred a few times. The V call is TRBV10-3, the J call TRBJ2-6; the D gene is possibly TRBD1 (5 bases). V dropped 2 bases and J dropped 0 bases, with 14 bases sitting between them. Germline V CDR1 and CDR2: ENHRY, SYGVKD. This CDR3 has 18 amino acids. CDR3 in DNA: TGTGCCATCAGTGAGAATTCAGGGAAATTCTCTGGGGCCAACGTCCTGACTTTC. This translates into CAISENSGKFSGANVLTF.

The chain combines TRBV9 with TRBJ2-6; possibly TRBD2 for D (5 bases). Trimming shortened V by 4 bases and J by 1 base, and 21 bases separated the two germline ends. From germline, CDR1 is SGDLS and CDR2 YYNGEE. This CDR3 is 19 amino acids long. The CDR3 spells CASSYPLRETMSGANVLTF. CDR3 in DNA: TGTGCCAGCAGCTACCCTTTACGGGAAACCATGTCTGGGGCCAACGTCCTGACTTTC.

This clone was seen a handful of times. Within the sample, other DNA sequences also encode this same CDR3. V and J are TRBV5-1 and TRBJ1-4; D not resolved. CDR3 length: 14 residues. The V and J ends lost 0 bases and 5 bases respectively, with 8 bases between them. Germline V gene sequence: CDR1 SGHRS, CDR2 YFSETQ. CDR3 nucleotides: TGCGCCAGCAGCTTGGAGGGAGTAAATGAAAAACTGTTTTTT. Protein: CASSLEGVNEKLFF.

The chain couples TRBV5-4 to TRBJ1-6; 8 nucleotides line up with TRBD1. Germline CDR1 reads SGHNT; CDR2 reads YYREEE (reference sequence). J gave up 7 bases and V 7 bases, and 4 bases lay outside the gene matches. The CDR3 runs to 13 residues. As DNA, the CDR3 is TGTGCCAGCGGCGGGACAGGAAATTCACCCCTCCACTTT. The encoded protein is CASGGTGNSPLHF.